This TCR beta chain originates from a study of T cell changes during pregnancy in multiple sclerosis (dated by TCRdb to between 2018 and 2020). In the study overall: The study looked at changes in the T cell repertoire across pregnancy in women with multiple sclerosis.

To note about this clone: Its cognate antigen has yet to be identified. The record has no base qualities; no much larger clone is one base away.

Libraries were prepared through the immunoSEQ multiplex PCR assay. TCRdb's version of the immuneACCESS table is confined to in-frame rearrangements and falls short of the full clone set. An unresolved V gene accounts for under half of the shortfall where checked; the remainder is of unknown origin. For this sample the table gives fewer than 35,000 clones, of which more than 85% were detected only once. Around 0.41% of the sample is in the top ten clones. The CDR3 has 13 amino acids, counting the end cysteine and phenylalanine. Solely the CDR3 DNA is kept, with 39 bases framed from the first base. Based on the germline V gene, the CDR1 and CDR2 sequences are SNHLY and FYNNEI. V has 10 bases trimmed and J has 4 bases trimmed; junction bases matching no gene number 7.

This clonotype originated in a female donor with multiple sclerosis, enrolled in a pregnancy study. The rearrangement combines TRBV2 with TRBJ1-5; a stretch of 7 junction bases matches TRBD1. The sequencing here drew on CD4+ T cells from peripheral blood mononuclear cells, taken in the second trimester of pregnancy. The CDR3 protein is CATTTGENQPQHF. The nucleotides read TGTGCCACAACTACAGGGGAGAATCAGCCCCAGCATTTT.